This T cell receptor beta chain was profiled in a study of blood T cell repertoires in COVID-19. Study at large: PBMCs, B-cell-depleted T cells, or T cells provided the cDNA or gDNA that made up the material.

Unmatched junction bases numbered 4, after V lost 5 bases and J lost 6 bases. CDR3 size: 14 residues. The germline CDR1 and CDR2 sequences are SGHNT and YYREEE (reference sequence). Repertoires were generated with immunoSEQ multiplex PCR, while TCRdb's copy carries only in-frame clones and drops some. The table has 300,000 to 400,000 clones, roughly 86% seen once. Those enrolled in Seattle joined during active infection and were followed longitudinally afterward. V is TRBV5-4 and J is TRBJ2-3; 12 bases line up with TRBD2. Sequencing input: peripheral blood. The sequence was collected from a woman in her sixties with COVID-19, enrolled during active disease. The chain's CDR3 is CASRLAGGKDTQYF. The CDR3 DNA is TGTGCCAGCAGGCTAGCGGGGGGGAAGGATACGCAGTATTTT.